One sample yielded the 17 T cell receptor beta chains listed below, sequenced in a study of OX40 agonist ivuxolimab in advanced cancers. Here immunoSEQ multiplex PCR was the method, and the copy in TCRdb shows in-frame clones only, minus some. This sample yields 30,000 to 40,000 clones, of which about four fifths are seen a single time; roughly 21% belongs to the top ten. The sample consisted of CD4+ or CD8+ T cells sorted from blood, taken in a trial of the OX40 agonist ivuxolimab. All receptors derive from an adult with an advanced solid tumor such as melanoma, head and neck, liver or kidney cancer.

This chain uses TRBV7-2 with TRBJ2-2; a weak D match, TRBD2 (6 bases). V was clipped by 1 base and J by 4 bases, with 13 bases between them. There are 16 residues in the CDR3. Germline V CDR1 and CDR2: SGHTA, FQGNSA. This chain's CDR3 is CASSLEAGLSTGELFF. The CDR3, as DNA: TGTGCCAGCAGCTTAGAGGCGGGATTATCCACCGGGGAGCTGTTTTTT.

The gene calls are TRBV30 and TRBJ2-1; D gene uncertain. Trimming shortened V by 0 bases and J by 10 bases, and 7 bases separated the two germline ends. Germline values: CDR1 GTSNPN, CDR2 SVGIG (reference sequence). The CDR3 is 11 residues long. CDR3 nucleotides: TGTGCCTGGAGTGTAGTATACGAGCAGTTCTTC. This gives the protein CAWSVVYEQFF.

The chain is built from TRBV5-1 and TRBJ2-3; D may be TRBD2 (5 bases). The CDR3 is 17 amino acids. Per the germline V gene, CDR1 is SGHRS and CDR2 is YFSETQ. Trimming took off 4 bases at V and 0 bases at J, with 18 bases between the two ends. The CDR3 spells CASSLTGKPTSTDTQYF. The CDR3 DNA reads as TGCGCCAGCAGCCTGACGGGGAAACCCACTAGCACAGATACGCAGTATTTT. The full variable domain, its missing parts supplied by reference TRBV5-1 and TRBJ2-3, is KAGVTQTPRYLIKTRGQQVTLSCSPISGHRSVSWYQQTPGQGLQFLFEYFSETQRNKGNFPGRFSGRQFSNSRSEMNVSTLELGDSALYLCASSLTGKPTSTDTQYFGPGTRLTVL.

V usage is TRBV5-1 and J usage is TRBJ1-2; 7 nucleotides line up with TRBD1. Germline V gene sequence: CDR1 SGHRS, CDR2 YFSETQ. Trimming cost V 0 bases and J 2 bases; bases outside gene matches: 4. There are 15 residues in the CDR3. The CDR3 region has the DNA TGCGCCAGCAGCTTGGCGGGGACAGCAAACTATGGCTACACCTTC. The encoded protein is CASSLAGTANYGYTF.

The chain has TRBV29-1 and TRBJ2-3, with TRBD1 matching over 8 bases. J lost 0 bases, V lost 4 bases, and 6 bases had no gene match. Per germline, CDR1 SQVTM and CDR2 ANQGSEA. The CDR3 has 15 residues. The CDR3 DNA reads as TGCAGCGTTGCCGCCGGACAGGGTAGCACAGATACGCAGTATTTT. Its protein product is CSVAAGQGSTDTQYF.

The CDR3 is CASSPSGVGNTIYF. The CDR3 DNA follows: TGTGCCAGCAGCCCATCAGGGGTGGGAAACACCATATATTTT. This chain uses TRBV7-9 with TRBJ1-3, with TRBD1 as a possible D gene (6 bases). Trimming shortened V by 5 bases and J by 4 bases, and 12 bases separated the two germline ends. CDR1 and CDR2 (germline): SEHNR, FQNEAQ (reference sequence). The CDR3 loop spans 14 amino acids.

The chain uses TRBV2 and TRBJ2-6; D perhaps matches TRBD1 (6 bases). The CDR3 extends over 15 amino acids. Germline CDR1 SNHLY, CDR2 FYNNEI. Trimming removed 3 bases at V and 4 bases at J, with 10 bases between. DNA of the CDR3: TGTGCCAGCAGTGATAGGGGGTCAGGGGCCAACGTCCTGACTTTC. Protein: CASSDRGSGANVLTF.

The chain recombines TRBV9 with TRBJ1-3; D call uncertain. Germline V gives CDR1 SGDLS, CDR2 YYNGEE. Trimming cost V 0 bases and J 0 bases, with 7 bases left between them. The CDR3 is 15 amino acids. The CDR3 is CASSVGSSSGNTIYF. The CDR3 region has the DNA TGTGCCAGCAGCGTAGGGTCGAGCTCTGGAAACACCATATATTTT.

This clone was counted a few times. The chain uses TRBV7-9 and TRBJ2-5, with a possible D match to TRBD1 (5 bases). The CDR3 runs 15 residues. The V gene lost 2 bases and the J gene lost 0 bases, with 10 bases spanning the gap. Germline V CDR1 and CDR2: SEHNR, FQNEAQ (reference sequence). The CDR3 protein is CASSLWGRNQETQYF. CDR3 nucleotide sequence: TGTGCCAGCAGCTTATGGGGCCGGAACCAAGAGACCCAGTACTTC.

The chain carries TRBV15 and TRBJ2-2, with a tentative D call TRBD2 (5 bases). V shed 6 bases and J shed 7 bases, with 12 bases lying between them. The CDR3 covers 13 residues. Germline V CDR1 and CDR2: LNHNV, YYDKDF (reference sequence). CDR3 DNA sequence: TGTGCCACCAGACGGGAAAGGGTCGGGGAGCTGTTTTTT. Translating gives CATRRERVGELFF. The entire variable domain, with the rest obtained from reference TRBV15 and TRBJ2-2, is as follows: DAMVIQNPRYQVTQFGKPVTLSCSQTLNHNVMYWYQQKSSQAPKLLFHYYDKDFNNEADTPDNFQSRRPNTSFCFLDIRSPGLGDTAMYLCATRRERVGELFFGEGSRLTVL.

The chain combines TRBV6-5 with TRBJ2-2; 11 bases line up with TRBD2. The CDR3 length is 15 residues. After removal of 6 bases from V and 2 bases from J, the junction contained 2 bases not matched to a gene. CDR1 and CDR2 (germline): MNHEY, SVGAGI. The CDR3 sequence is CASRGLAGNTGELFF. The CDR3 region has the DNA TGTGCCAGCAGAGGACTAGCGGGTAACACCGGGGAGCTGTTTTTT.

The rearrangement links TRBV7-2 to TRBJ2-2; no clear D gene. This CDR3 is 14 amino acids long. Trimming pared 3 bases from V and 3 bases from J, leaving 8 bases between. Looked up from germline, CDR1 is SGHTA and CDR2 is FQGNSA. This chain's CDR3 is CASSFGVDTGELFF. CDR3 DNA: TGTGCCAGCAGCTTTGGGGTGGACACCGGGGAGCTGTTTTTT.

The chain has TRBV30 and TRBJ1-2; 7 positions match TRBD1. The CDR3 loop spans 12 amino acids. Looked up from germline, CDR1 is GTSNPN and CDR2 is SVGIG (reference sequence). The junction had 10 bases not matched to a gene; V was cut back by 5 bases and J by 10 bases. The CDR3 protein is CAWGYTGESYTF. Here the CDR3 DNA reads TGTGCCTGGGGGTACACAGGGGAGTCCTACACCTTC. The complete variable domain, with remaining parts taken from reference TRBV30 and TRBJ1-2, reads SQTIHQWPATLVQPVGSPLSLECTVEGTSNPNLYWYRQAAGRGLQLLFYSVGIGQISSEVPQNLSASRPQDRQFILSSKKLLLSDSGFYLCAWGYTGESYTFGSGTRLTVV.

The rearrangement links TRBV2 to TRBJ2-4; no firm D call. Germline V lookup: CDR1 SNHLY, CDR2 FYNNEI. The V end was cut by 5 bases, the J end by 7 bases, with 9 bases between. CDR3 length: 12 amino acids. CDR3: CASSFSLNIQYF. In nucleotides, the CDR3 is TGTGCCAGCAGTTTCAGTCTGAACATTCAGTACTTC.

The chain uses TRBV11-3 and TRBJ2-1; 7 bases align to TRBD1. This CDR3 contains 15 residues. Germline CDR1 SGHNT, CDR2 YENEEA. V gave up 5 bases and J gave up 4 bases; unmatched junction bases: 8. The CDR3 reads CASSPTRDSYNEQFF. In DNA, the CDR3 is TGTGCCAGCAGCCCCACTCGGGACAGTTACAATGAGCAGTTCTTC.

This clone was counted only a few times. The CDR3 loop is CASSMAGADTQYF. The CDR3 bases are TGTGCCAGTAGTATGGCGGGGGCAGATACGCAGTATTTT. The chain is built from TRBV19 and TRBJ2-3, with TRBD2 matching over 7 bases. The CDR3 length is 13 residues. CDR1 LNHDA and CDR2 SQIVND come from the germline V gene (reference sequence). Losses at the gene ends were 3 bases for V and 4 bases for J; bases not matched to a gene: 1.

V gene TRBV6-1 combines with J gene TRBJ2-7; D possibly corresponds to TRBD1 (5 bases). V gave up 3 bases and J gave up 5 bases, with 11 bases separating them. Germline-derived CDR1 and CDR2 are MNHNS and SASEGT. This CDR3 is built from 13 residues. CDR3 loop: CASSEAPGNEQYF. In nucleotides, the CDR3 is TGTGCCAGCAGTGAGGCTCCAGGGAACGAGCAGTACTTC.